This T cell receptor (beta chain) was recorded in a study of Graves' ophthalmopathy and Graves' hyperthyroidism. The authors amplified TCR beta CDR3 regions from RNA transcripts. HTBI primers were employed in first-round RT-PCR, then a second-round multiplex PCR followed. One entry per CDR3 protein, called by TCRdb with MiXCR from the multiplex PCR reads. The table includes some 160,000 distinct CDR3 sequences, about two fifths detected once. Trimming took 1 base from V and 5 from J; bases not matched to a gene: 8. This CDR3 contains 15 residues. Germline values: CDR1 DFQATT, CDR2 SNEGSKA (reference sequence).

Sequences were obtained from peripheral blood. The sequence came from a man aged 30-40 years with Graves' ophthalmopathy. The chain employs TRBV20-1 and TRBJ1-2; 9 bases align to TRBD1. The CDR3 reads CSARARDRVGYGYTF. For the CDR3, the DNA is TGCAGTGCTAGAGCGAGGGACAGGGTGGGGTATGGCTACACCTTC.